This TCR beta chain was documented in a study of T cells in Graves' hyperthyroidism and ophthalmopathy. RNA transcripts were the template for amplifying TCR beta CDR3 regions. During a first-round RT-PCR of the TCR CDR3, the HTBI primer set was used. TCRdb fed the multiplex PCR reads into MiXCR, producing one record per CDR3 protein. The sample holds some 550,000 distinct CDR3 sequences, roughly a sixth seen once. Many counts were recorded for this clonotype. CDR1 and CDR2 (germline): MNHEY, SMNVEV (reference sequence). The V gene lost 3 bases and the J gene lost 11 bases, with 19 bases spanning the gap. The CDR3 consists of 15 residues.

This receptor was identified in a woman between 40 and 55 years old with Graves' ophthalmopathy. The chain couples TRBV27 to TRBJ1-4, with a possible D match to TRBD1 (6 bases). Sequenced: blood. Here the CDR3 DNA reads TGTGCCAGCAGTTTTTCCCGGGGCGGTCAGGGGAAACTGTTTTTT. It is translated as CASSFSRGGQGKLFF.